This T cell receptor (beta chain) was found in a study of Tregs in tolerant kidney transplant recipients. Findings of the study overall: The most relevant donor-specific Treg TCRbeta repertoire apparently came from expansion with activated donor B cells. Biological reproducibility was not directly addressed in this study.

Repertoires were generated with immunoSEQ multiplex PCR, while TCRdb's copy carries only in-frame clones and drops some. The sample yields 35,000 to 50,000 clones, around 95% seen once. A note on this clone: Its antigen is as yet unknown.

Sequenced input: Tregs from blood cultured with allogeneic cells. This sequence was found in a human donor in good health.

For the CDR3, the DNA is TGTGCCAGTAGTATCACTGGGACAGCGTCATACTATGGCTACACCTTC. Its translation is CASSITGTASYYGYTF. This chain uses TRBV19 with TRBJ1-2, with 7 bases that match TRBD1. With V trimmed by 3 bases and J by 3 bases, 10 bases remained unmatched. The CDR3 length is 16 residues. Germline V gene data show CDR1 as LNHDA and CDR2 as SQIVND (reference sequence).